Included here is one T cell receptor beta chain sequence, with context. Its cognate antigen is unknown. The source of the sample is a study of cytomegalovirus exposure and HLA in healthy donors. Whole-study findings and limits: Reported performance of the classifier showed diagnosis of cytomegalovirus status with high specificity and sensitivity. The productive fraction for most TCR beta V segments was about 87% or about 30% in an earlier analysis. Associated with HLA alleles at 0.05 false discovery rate in a later analysis were over 15,000 TCR beta sequences.

The PCR ran on 60 Vbeta and 13 Jbeta primers. In the original workflow: In a later analysis, approximately 80 million unique TCR beta chains included roughly 11 million shared by two or more donors. Produced via immunoSEQ multiplex PCR; TCRdb's table is partial and in-frame only. V and J calls and clone size come straight from that table; D and trimming were deduced from the DNA. This repertoire shows a few hundred thousand clones, under 80% found once; its top ten account for 0.2% to 0.25%. Trimming took 1 base from V and 3 from J, leaving 13 bases between them. This CDR3 comprises 15 residues. The germline CDR1 and CDR2 sequences are SGHVS and FNYEAQ.

Sequencing used PBMCs. This chain uses TRBV7-6 with TRBJ2-7; D perhaps matches TRBD1 (5 bases). The receptor's source is a girl aged 2-10 years in good health and CMV-seronegative. Here the CDR3 reads CASSLGPGLNYEQYF. CDR3 DNA sequence: TGTGCCAGCAGCTTAGGGCCAGGGTTGAACTACGAGCAGTACTTC.